This is a list of T cell receptor beta chains from one sample in a study of blood T cell repertoires in COVID-19. Clones were sequenced by immunoSEQ multiplex PCR, and TCRdb holds only the in-frame ones, with some missing. The table lists approximately 300,000 clones, about 90% of them singletons, with approximately 5.4% in the top ten. Material for sequencing was PBMCs or T cells enriched from blood (not recorded which). The receptors come from a woman aged 25 to 39 who had recovered from COVID-19. Both conserved end residues are part of each CDR3. The order of the fields is clone size, J gene, V gene, D gene, CDR3 protein, CDR3 DNA. A D gene is named only where the DNA matches it firmly. Clone size is not always given. Where it is, it says once, few, many or a class for expanded clones.

-,TRBJ2-2,TRBV7-7,TRBD2,CASSFGGRTGELFF,TGTGCTAGCAGCTTCGGGGGGAGGACCGGGGAGCTGTTTTTT
-,TRBJ1-3,TRBV3-1/TRBV3-2,TRBD1,CASSTTGGGNTIYF,TGTGCCAGCAGCACTACAGGGGGAGGAAACACCATATATTTT
-,TRBJ2-1,TRBV19,TRBD2,CASSSGAYNEQFF,TGTGCCAGTTCTAGCGGGGCCTACAATGAGCAGTTCTTC
-,TRBJ2-2,TRBV5-1,-,CASRAGDTLRTGELFF,TGCGCCAGCAGGGCGGGGGACACACTTCGGACCGGGGAGCTGTTTTTT
-,TRBJ1-3,TRBV14,-,CASSQAENTIYF,TGTGCCAGCAGCCAGGCCGAAAACACCATATATTTT
-,TRBJ1-2,TRBV5-6,TRBD1,CASSQGRTGGRYGYTF,TGTGCCAGCAGCCAGGGGCGGACAGGGGGCAGGTATGGCTACACCTTC
-,TRBJ1-1,TRBV30,TRBD1,CAWKADREGTEAFF,TGTGCCTGGAAGGCGGACAGGGAGGGAACTGAAGCTTTCTTT
once,TRBJ2-3,TRBV7-9,-,CASSLGGSGDTQYF,TGTGCCAGCAGCTTAGGAGGGTCCGGAGATACGCAGTATTTT
-,TRBJ1-1,TRBV19,-,CASSIGRNTEAFF,TGTGCCAGTAGTATAGGGAGGAACACTGAAGCTTTCTTT
-,TRBJ1-1,TRBV5-3,-,CARSFARTYMNTEAFF,TGTGCCAGAAGCTTCGCAAGGACATACATGAACACTGAAGCTTTCTTT
-,TRBJ2-3,TRBV7-3,TRBD1,CASSPDRVGTQYF,TGTGCCAGCAGCCCGGACAGGGTTGGAACGCAGTATTTT
-,TRBJ1-1,TRBV7-9,-,CASTPSSQGRNTEAFF,TGTGCCAGCACTCCATCTTCACAGGGCAGGAACACTGAAGCTTTCTTT
-,TRBJ2-7,TRBV7-2,TRBD2,CASSLGTSGGTTSYEQYF,TGTGCCAGCAGCTTAGGGACTAGCGGGGGGACCACCTCCTACGAGCAGTACTTC
-,TRBJ1-1,TRBV6-2/TRBV6-3,TRBD1,CASSYTGQVNTEAFF,TGTGCCAGCAGTTACACCGGACAGGTAAACACTGAAGCTTTCTTT
-,TRBJ1-1,TRBV6-5,TRBD1,CASSYHPGQGNTEAFF,TGTGCCAGCAGTTACCATCCGGGACAGGGGAACACTGAAGCTTTCTTT
-,TRBJ1-2,TRBV7-2,TRBD1,CASSLVQGDVYGYTF,TGTGCCAGCAGCTTAGTCCAGGGGGACGTCTATGGCTACACCTTC
-,TRBJ2-3,TRBV7-3,-,CASSPGSALARDTQYF,TGTGCCAGCAGCCCAGGGAGCGCGCTAGCGCGAGATACGCAGTATTTT
-,TRBJ2-2,TRBV7-2,TRBD1,CASSFRGNRGLTGELFF,TGTGCCAGCAGCTTTAGAGGGAATAGGGGGCTGACCGGGGAGCTGTTTTTT
-,TRBJ1-5,TRBV19,TRBD1,CASRTGLYSNQPQHF,TGTGCCAGTCGGACAGGGCTTTATAGCAATCAGCCCCAGCATTTT
-,TRBJ1-2,TRBV19,-,CASRGSTETIYGYTF,TGTGCCAGTCGGGGTAGTACAGAGACGATCTATGGCTACACCTTC
-,TRBJ1-3,TRBV30,-,CAFGTAYGNTIYF,TGTGCCTTCGGGACTGCCTATGGAAACACCATATATTTT
-,TRBJ2-4,TRBV7-3,-,CASSLIGGPGDIQYF,TGTGCCAGCAGCTTAATTGGGGGTCCGGGGGACATTCAGTACTTC
-,TRBJ1-1,TRBV13,-,CASSFGGDTEAFF,TGTGCCAGCAGCTTCGGGGGTGACACTGAAGCTTTCTTT
-,TRBJ2-6,TRBV7-3,TRBD2,CASSLGLAGGSGANVLTF,TGTGCCAGCAGCTTAGGGCTAGCGGGGGGCTCTGGGGCCAACGTCCTGACTTTC
-,TRBJ1-1,TRBV7-9,-,CASSPKGGSTEAFF,TGTGCCAGCAGCCCGAAGGGGGGGAGTACTGAAGCTTTCTTT
-,TRBJ1-1,TRBV5-6,-,CASSLVVRGNTEAFF,TGTGCCAGCAGCTTGGTGGTCAGGGGGAACACTGAAGCTTTCTTT
-,TRBJ1-2,TRBV6-1,-,CASSEGLQDYYTF,TGTGCCAGCAGTGAAGGTCTACAGGATTACTACACCTTC
-,TRBJ2-4,TRBV27,-,CASSVPGAKNIQYF,TGTGCCAGCAGTGTCCCAGGCGCCAAAAACATTCAGTACTTC
-,TRBJ2-7,TRBV3-1/TRBV3-2,TRBD1,CASSRRQGTSYEQYF,TGTGCCAGCAGCCGACGACAGGGTACCTCCTACGAGCAGTACTTC
-,TRBJ2-4,TRBV19,-,CASSNQAKNIQYF,TGTGCCAGTAGTAATCAAGCCAAAAACATTCAGTACTTC
-,TRBJ1-3,TRBV5-1,-,CASSIGRSSGNTIYF,TGCGCCAGCAGCATCGGGAGGAGCTCTGGAAACACCATATATTTT
few,TRBJ1-2,TRBV6-1,-,CASSEIFGPQAGYTF,TGTGCCAGCAGTGAAATTTTCGGCCCTCAGGCTGGCTACACCTTC
-,TRBJ1-6,TRBV5-6,TRBD1,CASSFGDRDPGSPLHF,TGTGCCAGCAGCTTCGGGGACAGGGACCCGGGATCACCCCTCCACTTT
once,TRBJ1-5,TRBV6-1,-,CASSDMLSGEYQPQHF,TGTGCCAGCAGTGACATGCTCTCAGGGGAATATCAGCCCCAGCATTTT
-,TRBJ1-3,TRBV19,-,CASSIGREPGNTIYF,TGTGCCAGTAGTATCGGCAGGGAACCTGGAAACACCATATATTTT
-,TRBJ1-1,TRBV19,TRBD1,CASSPDRATEAFF,TGTGCCAGTAGTCCAGACAGGGCCACTGAAGCTTTCTTT
-,TRBJ1-2,TRBV7-2,TRBD1,CASRGTENYGYTF,TGTGCCAGCAGGGGGACAGAGAACTATGGCTACACCTTC
once,TRBJ2-3,TRBV2,-,CASSPRDTQYF,TGTGCCAGCAGCCCGCGGGATACGCAGTATTTT
-,TRBJ1-1,TRBV28,-,CASSWLFDAEAFF,TGTGCCAGCAGTTGGCTCTTCGATGCTGAAGCTTTCTTT
-,TRBJ1-1,TRBV7-2,-,CASSLAPTGNTEAFF,TGTGCCAGCAGCTTGGCGCCGACAGGGAACACTGAAGCTTTCTTT
-,TRBJ1-3,TRBV6-5,TRBD1,CASIKGQGTGNTIYF,TGTGCCAGCATTAAAGGACAGGGCACTGGAAACACCATATATTTT
-,TRBJ1-1,TRBV6-2/TRBV6-3,-,CASSYTHRWNEAFF,TGTGCCAGCAGTTACACGCACAGATGGAATGAAGCTTTCTTT
few,TRBJ1-6,TRBV4-2,TRBD1,CASSRGTENSPLHF,TGTGCCAGCAGCCGTGGGACAGAGAATTCACCCCTCCACTTT
-,TRBJ1-5,TRBV27,-,CASSLIGGSNQPQHF,TGTGCCAGCAGTTTGATAGGGGGTAGCAATCAGCCCCAGCATTTT
medium-sized,TRBJ2-7,TRBV2,-,CASKVQGYEQYF,TGTGCCAGCAAGGTACAGGGCTACGAGCAGTACTTC
once,TRBJ1-2,TRBV5-4,-,CASSSVGVDYGYTF,TGTGCCAGCAGCAGTGTCGGGGTCGACTATGGCTACACCTTC
-,TRBJ1-3,TRBV10-3,-,CAISASTVGNTIYF,TGTGCCATCAGTGCCTCGACAGTGGGAAACACCATATATTTT
-,TRBJ1-1,TRBV5-4,-,CASSLAVGGPGTEAFF,TGTGCCAGCAGCTTGGCCGTGGGGGGGCCCGGCACTGAAGCTTTCTTT
-,TRBJ1-2,TRBV12-3/TRBV12-4,-,CASSFVGAHGYTF,TGTGCCAGCAGTTTTGTGGGGGCTCATGGCTACACCTTC
-,TRBJ1-1,TRBV5-1,TRBD1,CASSLAQGENTEAFF,TGCGCCAGCAGCTTGGCGCAGGGGGAGAACACTGAAGCTTTCTTT
-,TRBJ1-2,TRBV18,-,CASSPPTRDYGYTF,TGTGCCAGCTCACCACCTACCAGGGACTATGGCTACACCTTC
once,TRBJ2-3,TRBV6-5,TRBD2,CASSLIGGATDTQYF,TGTGCCAGCAGCCTCATCGGGGGGGCGACAGATACGCAGTATTTT
-,TRBJ2-5,TRBV12-3/TRBV12-4,TRBD2,CASSPGLAQYF,TGTGCCAGCAGTCCAGGACTAGCGCAGTACTTC
-,TRBJ2-2,TRBV29-1,TRBD2,CSVSGLATTGELFF,TGCAGCGTTTCGGGACTAGCGACGACCGGGGAGCTGTTTTTT
-,TRBJ2-3,TRBV5-8,-,CASSSWGGGADTQYF,TGTGCCAGCAGCAGTTGGGGGGGCGGCGCAGATACGCAGTATTTT